This T cell receptor (beta chain) was recovered during a study of CD8+ T cells in alopecia areata. Treatment meaning: oral pan-JAK inhibitor, 5-10 mg twice daily. This clone was detected only a few times. The same CDR3 also results from other DNA sequences found in this sample. Extraction of RNA preceded its reverse transcription into cDNA, which served as the sequencing template. This table comes from immunoSEQ multiplex PCR, and its TCRdb copy is limited to in-frame clones, with some not included. The sample yields 150,000 to 200,000 clones, approximately 67% seen once. The CDR3 sequence is 10 residues long. Germline V gene sequence: CDR1 SQVTM, CDR2 ANQGSEA. Trimming removed 6 bases at V and 4 bases at J, with 5 bases between.

This clonotype originated in a human donor with alopecia areata. Sequencing used CD4+ T cells sorted from blood, obtained around week 50, from a patient treated with tofacitinib. The V gene is TRBV29-1, the J gene TRBJ2-3; D gene uncertain. The CDR3 nucleotides are TGCAGCGTGGGTCCAGATACGCAGTATTTT. Encoded protein: CSVGPDTQYF.